This T cell receptor beta chain was sequenced for a study of cytomegalovirus exposure and HLA in healthy donors. Study findings and constraints: Overall, approximately 150 TCR beta chains were annotated as cytomegalovirus-associated.

Primers: 60 Vbeta forward and 13 Jbeta reverse. This table comes from immunoSEQ multiplex PCR, and its TCRdb copy is limited to in-frame clones, with some not included. The profile shows over 150,000 clones, 70% to 85% of them singletons. Only a few counts were recorded for this clone. Its matching antigen is unknown. Trimming left V 0 bases short and J 1 base short, with 10 bases between. This CDR3 region has 15 residues. Germline values: CDR1 SGHDT, CDR2 YYEEEE. The TCR was taken from a boy aged 2 to 10 in good health and CMV-seronegative. V is TRBV5-6 and J is TRBJ1-1; D is uncertain. The sample consisted of PBMCs. The CDR3 region has the DNA TGTGCCAGCAGCTTGGGAGGCACGGCGAACACTGAAGCTTTCTTT. It yields the protein CASSLGGTANTEAFF.